This T cell receptor beta chain was observed in a study of T-cell reconstitution after alpha-beta-depleted transplantation in children. During its preparation, the TCRbeta library received unique molecular identifiers. Via MiXCR, TCRdb re-called the PCR reads, giving one row per CDR3 protein. The sample has about 350,000 distinct CDR3 sequences, roughly 14% seen once; the top ten hold over 3.5%. The CDR3 contains 16 residues. Trimming at V came to 1 base and at J to 4 bases, leaving 2 bases not matched to a gene. Per the germline V gene, CDR1 is SEHNR and CDR2 is FQNEAQ (reference sequence). The V and J genes are TRBV7-9 and TRBJ2-3, with 13 nucleotides matching TRBD2. The receptor comes from a human donor who donated a stem cell graft to a child with Fanconi anemia. Here the sequenced sample was PBMCs, taken from the stem cell graft. In DNA form, the CDR3 reads TGTGCCAGCAGCTTAGGCGGGACTAGCGGGGCAGATACGCAGTATTTT. Translated, it gives CASSLGGTSGADTQYF.